Shown below are 8 T cell receptor beta chains from a single sample sequenced in a study of vaccination effects on CD4 cells after COVID-19. Antigens for these TCRs are unknown. Using viral peptide pools, the ViraFEST assay grew out antigen-specific CD4+ T cells prior to sequencing. Culture lasted around eleven days before CD4+ T cell isolation. Participants were vaccinated with two doses of either the BNT162b2 or mRNA-1273 vaccine. Profiling relied on immunoSEQ multiplex PCR, and the TCRdb table lists in-frame clones only, not all of them. The sample shows approximately 11,000 clones, roughly 70% of them seen only once. This specimen was CD4+ T cells from PBMCs cultured with SARS-CoV-2 spike peptides, taken after COVID-19 vaccination. Receptor source: a human donor who received a COVID-19 vaccine.

The gene calls are TRBV11-3 and TRBJ2-2; D might be TRBD1 or TRBD2, each matching 5 bases. Trimming left V 1 base short and J 4 bases short, with 19 bases between. CDR3 length: 18 amino acids. Looked up from germline, CDR1 is SGHNT and CDR2 is YENEEA. The CDR3 coding sequence is TGTGCCAGCAGCTTAGGGCTTCAAGCCGGGACCCTCACCGGGGAGCTGTTTTTT. It yields the protein CASSLGLQAGTLTGELFF.

The rearrangement links TRBV29-1 to TRBJ2-2, with 9 bases that match TRBD1. J gave up 3 bases and V 7 bases, and 12 bases lay outside the gene matches. The CDR3 runs to 16 residues. CDR1 is SQVTM, CDR2 ANQGSEA, per germline. The CDR3 coding sequence is TGCAGCGCCCAGGGCCAGGACAGGGGAGACACCGGGGAGCTGTTTTTT. This gives the protein CSAQGQDRGDTGELFF.

The chain has TRBV11-3 and TRBJ2-2; 8 bases agree with TRBD1. J lost 6 bases, V lost 1 base, and 1 base had no gene match. This CDR3 is built from 14 residues. The germline V gene encodes CDR1 SGHNT and CDR2 YENEEA. CDR3 region: CASSLGTGSGELFF. The CDR3, as DNA: TGTGCCAGCAGCTTAGGGACAGGGTCCGGGGAGCTGTTTTTT.

The sample holds one count of this clone. The chain recombines TRBV19 with TRBJ1-1; 7 positions agree with TRBD1. The CDR3 is 15 residues long. V dropped 6 bases and J dropped 5; count of bases not matched to a gene: 12. Germline CDR1 LNHDA, CDR2 SQIVND (reference sequence). CDR3 region: CASSGLRGRRTEAFF. CDR3 nucleotides: TGTGCCAGTAGCGGGTTGAGGGGGCGCCGAACTGAAGCTTTCTTT.

In DNA, the CDR3 is TGTGCCAGCAGCCCAAGAGGCGGCGGCTACACCTTC. It translates to CASSPRGGGYTF. The rearrangement links TRBV5-6 to TRBJ1-2; D not certain. In germline, CDR1 is SGHDT, CDR2 YYEEEE. The CDR3 runs 12 residues. Trimming removed 4 bases at V and 8 bases at J, with 12 bases between.

The chain recombines TRBV3-1 (or the pseudogene TRBV3-2) with TRBJ2-2, with D tentatively TRBD1 (6 bases). The germline V gene has CDR1 LGHDT and CDR2 YNNKEL (reference sequence). The CDR3 sequence is 14 residues long. The V gene lost 10 bases and the J gene lost 4 bases, with 16 bases spanning the gap. The CDR3, as DNA: TGTGCCACCACGAGGCAGGGGTCCACCGGGGAGCTGTTTTTT. Translating gives CATTRQGSTGELFF.

The chain links TRBV7-2 to TRBJ2-7; 7 bases line up with TRBD2. Germline CDR1 SGHTA, CDR2 FQGNSA. The CDR3 contains 12 residues. The junction had 6 bases not matched to a gene; V was cut back by 1 base and J by 12 bases. The CDR3 loop is CASSLGGRVRYF. In nucleotides, the CDR3 is TGTGCCAGCAGCTTAGGGGGGAGGGTACGGTACTTC. The full variable domain, in which reference TRBV7-2 and TRBJ2-7 provide the parts outside the CDR3, is GAGVSQSPSNKVTEKGKDVELRCDPISGHTALYWYRQSLGQGLEFLIYFQGNSAPDKSGLPSDRFSAERTGGSVSTLTIQRTQQEDSAVYLCASSLGGRVRYFGPGTRLTVT.

The J gene is TRBJ1-2, the V gene TRBV12-3 or TRBV12-4; no firm D call. The CDR3 length is 13 residues. Trimming stripped 2 bases from V and 4 bases from J, with 8 bases between. The CDR3 nucleotides are TGTGCCAGCAGTTTAACGGGAGTCTATGGCTACACCTTC. This codes for CASSLTGVYGYTF.